This T cell receptor (beta chain) was sequenced for a study of blood T cell repertoires in COVID-19. Background on the study: In each case, the material was cDNA or gDNA derived from T cells, B-cell-depleted T cells, or PBMCs.

Method: immunoSEQ multiplex PCR; TCRdb's copy keeps in-frame clones and lacks some. The table lists approximately 120,000 clones, around 83% of them singletons, with about 5.4% in the top ten. This CDR3 is 15 amino acids long. The germline CDR1 and CDR2 sequences are MNHEY and SVGEGT. The ends were cut back, 2 bases at V and 2 bases at J, with 10 bases in the middle. This clonotype was obtained from a man at least 80 years old with active or convalescent COVID-19. Sequencing was carried out using peripheral blood. This chain links TRBV6-2 or TRBV6-3 with TRBJ1-5; D perhaps matches TRBD1 (6 bases). The CDR3 sequence is CASSYTGHRNQPQHF. The CDR3 DNA reads as TGTGCCAGCAGTTACACGGGACACCGCAATCAGCCCCAGCATTTT.